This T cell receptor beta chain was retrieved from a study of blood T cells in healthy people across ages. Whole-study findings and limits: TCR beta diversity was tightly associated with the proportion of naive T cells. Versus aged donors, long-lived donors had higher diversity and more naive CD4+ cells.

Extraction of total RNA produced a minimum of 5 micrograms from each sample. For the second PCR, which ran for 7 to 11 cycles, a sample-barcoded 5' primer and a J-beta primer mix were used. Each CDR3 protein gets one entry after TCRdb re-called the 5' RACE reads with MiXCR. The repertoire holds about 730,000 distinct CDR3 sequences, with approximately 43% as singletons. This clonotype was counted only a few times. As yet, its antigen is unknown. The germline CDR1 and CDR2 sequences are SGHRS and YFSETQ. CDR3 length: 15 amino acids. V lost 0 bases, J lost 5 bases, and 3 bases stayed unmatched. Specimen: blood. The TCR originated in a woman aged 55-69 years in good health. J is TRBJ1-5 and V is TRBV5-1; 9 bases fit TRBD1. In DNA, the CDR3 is TGCGCCAGCAGCTTGGCGACAGGGGGAGATCAGCCCCAGCATTTT. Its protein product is CASSLATGGDQPQHF.